Each of the 7 T cell receptor beta chains below was sequenced from the same sample in a study of PD-1 blockade in classical Hodgkin lymphoma (dated by TCRdb to the early 2020s). The time point label on this specimen signifies: cycle 2 day 1 (C2D1) of nivolumab. Every trial patient had relapsed following autologous stem cell transplantation, and prior brentuximab vedotin exposure was what differed among cohorts A, B and C. Libraries were built with the immunoSEQ multiplex PCR assay. TCRdb mirrors the immuneACCESS table, restricted to in-frame sequences. Some clones are absent from its copies; in checked studies, under half trace to an unresolved V gene, and the reason for the others is unknown. This sample holds approximately 100,000 clones; roughly 91% were observed only once. The top ten hold around 7% of the sample. The sequences come from peripheral blood mononuclear cells (PBMCs), collected before the second cycle of nivolumab. The receptors originated from a human donor with classical Hodgkin lymphoma.

Written as DNA, the CDR3 is TGTGCCAGCAGCTCTCTGGGGTCTAGCACAGATACGCAGTATTTT. It encodes CASSSLGSSTDTQYF. The chain is built from TRBV16 and TRBJ2-3; D remains unclear. The CDR3 covers 15 residues. Germline lookup yields CDR1 KGHSY and CDR2 FQNENV. V lost 5 bases and J lost 0, with 12 bases in between.

This rearrangement joins TRBV9 to TRBJ2-1; 7 bases match TRBD2. This CDR3 has 17 residues. V gave up 5 bases and J gave up 5 bases; unmatched junction bases: 16. Germline CDR1 and CDR2: SGDLS and YYNGEE. CDR3 residues: CASRPTGGPLTHNEQFF. In DNA, the CDR3 is TGTGCCAGCAGACCGACGGGGGGACCCCTGACTCACAATGAGCAGTTCTTC.

This rearrangement joins TRBV4-3 to TRBJ2-2; 10 bases are shared with TRBD1. CDR1 and CDR2 from the germline V gene are LGHNA and YSLEER. V shed 1 base, J shed 6 bases, and the junction held 5 bases outside the gene matches. CDR3 length equals 16 residues. CDR3 coding DNA: TGCGCCAGCAGCCAAGGGACAGGGGGTGGTTCCGGGGAGCTGTTTTTT. Protein sequence: CASSQGTGGGSGELFF.

The V gene is TRBV7-9, the J gene TRBJ1-1, with TRBD1 matching over 10 bases. This CDR3 has 17 amino acids. Germline V lookup: CDR1 SEHNR, CDR2 FQNEAQ (reference sequence). Trimming removed 5 bases from V and 8 bases from J; junction bases left unmatched: 17. The CDR3 reads CASSPSRGGTGAGEAFF. The CDR3 nucleotides are TGTGCCAGCAGCCCGTCTCGTGGGGGGACAGGGGCAGGGGAAGCTTTCTTT. The full variable domain, with the rest looked up from reference TRBV7-9 and TRBJ1-1, is DTGVSQNPRHKITKRGQNVTFRCDPISEHNRLYWYRQTLGQGPEFLTYFQNEAQLEKSRLLSDRFSAERPKGSFSTLEIQRTEQGDSAMYLCASSPSRGGTGAGEAFFGQGTRLTVV.

V and J are TRBV7-7 and TRBJ2-7, with a possible D match to TRBD2 (6 bases). The CDR3 runs 14 residues. Trimming took off 1 base at V and 3 bases at J, with 10 bases between the two ends. Per the germline V gene, CDR1 is SSHAT and CDR2 is FNYEAQ (reference sequence). The CDR3 loop reads CASSLGTNHYEQYF. CDR3 in DNA: TGTGCCAGCAGCTTAGGGACTAATCACTACGAGCAGTACTTC.

V and J are TRBV19 and TRBJ1-5; TRBD1 matches 10 bases. V was clipped by 5 bases and J by 7 bases; unmatched bases: 8. CDR3 length: 15 residues. The V gene's germline CDR1 is LNHDA and CDR2 SQIVND (reference sequence). The CDR3 DNA is TGTGCCAGTAGTCCGTGGACAGGGGGTTCCCAGCCCCAGCATTTT. Translating gives CASSPWTGGSQPQHF.

The rearrangement joins TRBV7-2 to TRBJ1-5; D may be TRBD1 (6 bases). CDR1 and CDR2 (germline): SGHTA, FQGNSA. V shed 5 bases and J shed 4 bases, with 12 bases lying between them. The CDR3 extends over 14 amino acids. The CDR3 region is CASSLQGGNQPQHF. CDR3 bases: TGTGCCAGCAGCCTACAGGGAGGAAATCAGCCCCAGCATTTT.